Presented here are 13 T cell receptor beta chains from one specimen sequenced in a study of T-cell memory formation after mild COVID-19. TCRdb reanalysed the 5' RACE reads using MiXCR and keeps one entry per CDR3 protein. This table has about 150,000 distinct CDR3 sequences, 6% appearing once. The source material was PBMCs or a T cell subset sorted from them (not recorded which). These receptors originate from an adult woman who had mild COVID-19 (a few samples of this study predate the infection). Cell type and time point are not known.

This chain connects TRBV24-1 to TRBJ2-2, with 7 bases that match TRBD1. Germline V gene data show CDR1 as KGHDR and CDR2 as SFDVKD. The CDR3 covers 15 residues. Trimming cost V 10 bases and J 5 bases; bases outside gene matches: 12. The CDR3 protein is CATESDRVGTGELFF. In DNA form, the CDR3 reads TGTGCCACGGAAAGTGACAGGGTGGGGACCGGGGAGCTGTTTTTT.

This chain joins TRBV12-3 or TRBV12-4 and TRBJ1-2; 7 bases are shared with TRBD1. V lost 8 bases, J lost 4 bases, and 13 bases stayed unmatched. The CDR3 sequence is 15 residues long. CDR3 region: CASRRAGGRSYGYTF. DNA for the CDR3: TGTGCCAGCCGGAGGGCAGGGGGGCGTTCCTATGGCTACACCTTC.

This clonotype has ten or more counts. The chain combines TRBV7-9 with TRBJ2-7; 7 bases are shared with TRBD1. The ends lost 4 bases at V and 3 bases at J; junction bases unmatched: 15. The CDR3 loop spans 17 amino acids. Looked up from germline, CDR1 is SEHNR and CDR2 is FQNEAQ (reference sequence). CDR3 loop: CASSSGPEQGYVYEQYF. The CDR3, as DNA: TGTGCCAGCAGCTCAGGGCCGGAACAGGGGTACGTCTACGAGCAGTACTTC.

This clonotype was recorded at least ten times. V usage is TRBV5-1 and J usage is TRBJ1-1, with TRBD1 matching over 7 bases. The germline CDR1 and CDR2 sequences are SGHRS and YFSETQ. J was trimmed by 1 base and V by 4 bases; bases with no gene match: 4. This CDR3 has 14 amino acids. The CDR3 reads CASSQRQGNTEAFF. The CDR3 bases are TGCGCCAGCAGCCAAAGACAGGGGAACACTGAAGCTTTCTTT.

This clonotype came up many times. The rearrangement joins TRBV11-1 to TRBJ2-7, with D maybe TRBD2 (5 bases). The CDR3 runs 11 residues. From germline, CDR1 is SGHAT and CDR2 FQDESV (reference sequence). Trimming removed 2 bases from V and 6 bases from J, with 5 bases in between. CDR3 in DNA: TGTGCCAGCAGCTTACGGGGCGAGCAGTACTTC. Residues: CASSLRGEQYF.

This clonotype was seen ten or more times. V usage is TRBV20-1 and J usage is TRBJ2-5; unclear D gene. The CDR3 sequence is 14 residues long. V lost 3 bases to trimming and J lost 1 base, with 12 bases between them. The germline V gene has CDR1 DFQATT and CDR2 SNEGSKA (reference sequence). This chain's CDR3 is CSARVVVSQETQYF. CDR3 coding DNA: TGCAGTGCTAGGGTTGTTGTTAGCCAAGAGACCCAGTACTTC.

In its sample, this clonotype was seen many times. The V call is TRBV7-2, the J call TRBJ1-1; a weak D match, TRBD1 (5 bases). The ends were cut back, 3 bases at V and 0 bases at J, with 8 bases in the middle. The CDR3 sequence is 14 residues long. In germline, CDR1 is SGHTA, CDR2 FQGNSA. The CDR3 protein is CASSLGRLNTEAFF. For the CDR3, the DNA is TGTGCCAGCAGCTTGGGACGGCTGAACACTGAAGCTTTCTTT.

This clonotype was observed a few times. One end of the junction varies from germline; a read error may be responsible. The chain couples TRBV5-6 to TRBJ2-3; 8 bases are a match to TRBD2. The germline V gene encodes CDR1 SGHDT and CDR2 YYEEEE. The CDR3 runs 17 residues. CDR3 protein: CASTLKRGGGPTDTQYF. The CDR3 DNA reads as TGTGCCAGCACCTTGAAAAGGGGCGGGGGGCCCACAGATACGCAGTATTTT.

The chain couples TRBV28 to TRBJ2-1, with TRBD1 matching over 9 bases. CDR1 is MDHEN and CDR2 is SYDVKM in the germline V gene. The CDR3 is 17 residues long. J was trimmed by 2 bases and V by 5 bases; bases with no gene match: 10. CDR3 sequence reads: CASSTLGTGIPYNEQFF. As DNA, the CDR3 is TGTGCCAGCAGTACCTTAGGGACAGGGATACCCTACAATGAGCAGTTCTTC.

This clonotype was counted a few times. The rearrangement uses TRBV6-5 and TRBJ1-3; the D is unclear. V shed 0 bases and J shed 0 bases, with 9 bases lying between them. From germline, CDR1 is MNHEY and CDR2 SVGAGI. This CDR3 contains 16 residues. For the CDR3, the DNA is TGTGCCAGCAGTTACTCCTCGGGCCCCTCTGGAAACACCATATATTTT. Protein product: CASSYSSGPSGNTIYF.

This clonotype was observed many times. CDR3 loop: CSAGTTGLSTDTQYF. The CDR3 DNA is TGCAGTGCTGGGACGACAGGCCTCAGCACAGATACGCAGTATTTT. V gene TRBV20-1 combines with J gene TRBJ2-3; TRBD1 is a possible D gene (6 bases). Germline V gene sequence: CDR1 DFQATT, CDR2 SNEGSKA (reference sequence). The CDR3 is 15 residues long. The V gene lost 5 bases and the J gene lost 0 bases, with 15 bases spanning the gap.

This clonotype occurred many times. The V and J genes are TRBV7-6 and TRBJ2-1, with 10 bases that match TRBD2. The CDR3 runs to 14 residues. Germline lookup yields CDR1 SGHVS and CDR2 FNYEAQ. The ends lost 5 bases at V and 9 bases at J; junction bases unmatched: 7. This chain's CDR3 is CASSLHLAGVEQFF. CDR3 coding DNA: TGTGCCAGCAGCCTCCATCTAGCGGGAGTTGAGCAGTTCTTC.

This clonotype was observed many times. The V gene is TRBV12-3 or TRBV12-4, the J gene TRBJ1-2, with 9 bases lining up with TRBD1. J was trimmed by 5 bases and V by 1 base; bases with no gene match: 2. The CDR3 is 14 amino acids. In nucleotides, the CDR3 is TGTGCCAGCAGTTTAGACAGGGGGCCTTATGGCTACACCTTC. It encodes CASSLDRGPYGYTF.